Reported below is one T cell receptor (beta chain). The CDR3 loop spans 12 amino acids. The germline V gene has CDR1 MNHNS and CDR2 SASEGT. V lost 9 bases to trimming and J lost 8 bases, with 11 bases between them. The data were produced by immunoSEQ multiplex PCR, yet TCRdb's version contains in-frame clones alone and is incomplete. There are roughly 2.5 million clones in the sample; approximately 92% occur only once, and roughly 0.15% lies in the top ten. The data were taken from a study of shared clonotypes between healthy human individuals. Across the whole study: CD4 naive and memory got three plates each, CD8 naive two, CD8 memory one.

The clonotype comes from a man younger than 35 in good health. The chain combines TRBV6-1 with TRBJ1-6; D ambiguous. The sequencing sample was made of naive CD4+ T cells sorted from blood. The subset was: CD45RA+ positively selected. This CDR3 is CASRVGDSPLHF. The CDR3 DNA is TGTGCCAGTCGGGTCGGGGATTCACCCCTCCACTTT.